This is a list of T cell receptor beta chains from one sample in a study of cytomegalovirus exposure and HLA in healthy donors. Libraries were prepared by immunoSEQ multiplex PCR; TCRdb keeps only in-frame clonotypes and omits some of them. In the table there are 190,000 or so clones, 80% to 85% of which are singletons. Sample: PBMCs. Receptors originate from a man aged 45-60 years in good health and CMV-seronegative. Both conserved end residues are part of each CDR3. The order of the fields is V gene, clone size, J gene, D gene, CDR3 DNA, CDR3 protein. The D gene is left open where the match is weak. Some rows mark clone size as missing; the rest say once, few, many or name a class of expanded clone.

v_call: TRBV5-5; clone_size: NA; j_call: TRBJ1-5; d_call: NA; cdr3_nt: TGTGCCAGCCTGTCCCCATCAGCAGGGGAAGGTCAGCCCCAGCATTTT; cdr3_aa: CASLSPSAGEGQPQHF
v_call: TRBV5-6; clone_size: once; j_call: TRBJ2-3; d_call: TRBD2; cdr3_nt: TGTGCCAGCAGCTTGGTGGGAGCGGGAGGGCTCGGCGATACGCAGTATTTT; cdr3_aa: CASSLVGAGGLGDTQYF
v_call: TRBV5-1; clone_size: NA; j_call: TRBJ2-1; d_call: NA; cdr3_nt: TGCGCCAGCAATTTCGGCGGTAGCTCCTACAATGAGCAGTTCTTC; cdr3_aa: CASNFGGSSYNEQFF
v_call: TRBV6-1; clone_size: NA; j_call: TRBJ1-2; d_call: NA; cdr3_nt: TGTGCCAGCACCGGAGGAAGGTGGCTCTATGGCTACACCTTC; cdr3_aa: CASTGGRWLYGYTF
v_call: TRBV4-1; clone_size: NA; j_call: TRBJ2-1; d_call: TRBD2; cdr3_nt: TGCGCCAGCAGCCAAGAACTTGGAGGACTAGCGGGGGGTAAGCAGTTCTTC; cdr3_aa: CASSQELGGLAGGKQFF
v_call: TRBV7-3; clone_size: once; j_call: TRBJ2-5; d_call: TRBD2; cdr3_nt: TGTGCCAGCAGCAGCGGGACTAGCGGGAATGGAGAGACCCAGTACTTC; cdr3_aa: CASSSGTSGNGETQYF
v_call: TRBV11-2; clone_size: NA; j_call: TRBJ1-1; d_call: NA; cdr3_nt: TGTGCCAGCAGCCTCTCGGGGTCTAGCACTGAAGCTTTCTTT; cdr3_aa: CASSLSGSSTEAFF
v_call: TRBV7-9; clone_size: NA; j_call: TRBJ2-3; d_call: NA; cdr3_nt: TGTGCCAGCAGCCCTCGACTTGCCCTCACAGATACGCAGTATTTT; cdr3_aa: CASSPRLALTDTQYF
v_call: TRBV9; clone_size: few; j_call: TRBJ2-7; d_call: NA; cdr3_nt: TGTGCCAGCAGCAGAGGGGGGGCGCGCGAGCAGTACTTC; cdr3_aa: CASSRGGAREQYF
v_call: TRBV9; clone_size: NA; j_call: TRBJ1-3; d_call: NA; cdr3_nt: TGTGCCAGCAGCGCTATGGAGGGCCCTGGAAACACCATATATTTT; cdr3_aa: CASSAMEGPGNTIYF
v_call: TRBV27; clone_size: NA; j_call: TRBJ1-6; d_call: TRBD1; cdr3_nt: TGTGCCAGCAACGGACAGGGATCACCCCTCCACTTT; cdr3_aa: CASNGQGSPLHF
v_call: TRBV12-5; clone_size: NA; j_call: TRBJ2-7; d_call: TRBD1; cdr3_nt: TGTGCTAGTGGTTTGGGTACAGGGGGGCGCTACGAGCAGTACTTC; cdr3_aa: CASGLGTGGRYEQYF
v_call: TRBV6-1; clone_size: few; j_call: TRBJ1-1; d_call: TRBD1; cdr3_nt: TGTGCCAGCAGCCTGTTACCGGGACAGGGGGCCTCGGCTTTCTTT; cdr3_aa: CASSLLPGQGASAFF
v_call: TRBV4-1; clone_size: once; j_call: TRBJ2-7; d_call: TRBD1; cdr3_nt: TGCGCCAGCAGCCAGACGCCGACAGGGATCCCCTACGAGCAGTACTTC; cdr3_aa: CASSQTPTGIPYEQYF
v_call: TRBV11-2; clone_size: NA; j_call: TRBJ2-1; d_call: NA; cdr3_nt: TGTGCCAGCAGCTTCCAGGGCCTCTGGAATGAGCAGTTCTTC; cdr3_aa: CASSFQGLWNEQFF
v_call: TRBV4-3; clone_size: NA; j_call: TRBJ2-7; d_call: NA; cdr3_nt: TGCGCCAGCAGCCAAGCCGGGACAATAAGGATGTCCGAGCAGTACTTC; cdr3_aa: CASSQAGTIRMSEQYF
v_call: TRBV18; clone_size: NA; j_call: TRBJ1-2; d_call: NA; cdr3_nt: TGTGCCAGCTCACTCGACAAGGCCTATGGCTACACCTTC; cdr3_aa: CASSLDKAYGYTF
v_call: TRBV5-4; clone_size: NA; j_call: TRBJ1-1; d_call: TRBD1; cdr3_nt: TGTGCCAGCAGCTTGGGACAGGGTATGGTAACTGAAGCTTTCTTT; cdr3_aa: CASSLGQGMVTEAFF
v_call: TRBV10-3; clone_size: once; j_call: TRBJ1-6; d_call: TRBD1; cdr3_nt: TGTGCCATCACCAGAACCGGGACAGGGGACTCACCCCTCCACTTT; cdr3_aa: CAITRTGTGDSPLHF
v_call: TRBV5-1; clone_size: NA; j_call: TRBJ2-4; d_call: TRBD1; cdr3_nt: TGCGCCAGCAGCTTGACCAGGGCGGACAGGGGAAACATTCAGTACTTC; cdr3_aa: CASSLTRADRGNIQYF
v_call: TRBV10-3; clone_size: NA; j_call: TRBJ2-3; d_call: TRBD1; cdr3_nt: TGTGCCATCAGTGTCATCGGGACAGCCACAGATACGCAGTATTTT; cdr3_aa: CAISVIGTATDTQYF
v_call: TRBV14; clone_size: NA; j_call: TRBJ1-2; d_call: NA; cdr3_nt: TGTGCCAGCAGCCTTCGAGAGGAACTCAACTATGGCTACACCTTC; cdr3_aa: CASSLREELNYGYTF
v_call: TRBV7-3; clone_size: NA; j_call: TRBJ2-2; d_call: NA; cdr3_nt: TGTGCCAGCAGCCCCGGGCGGGGGAACACCGGGGAGCTGTTTTTT; cdr3_aa: CASSPGRGNTGELFF
v_call: TRBV5-4; clone_size: NA; j_call: TRBJ1-2; d_call: NA; cdr3_nt: TGTGCCAGCAGCTTGGAACAGACCACAAACTATGGCTACACCTTC; cdr3_aa: CASSLEQTTNYGYTF
v_call: TRBV11-2; clone_size: NA; j_call: TRBJ1-2; d_call: TRBD1; cdr3_nt: TGTGCCAGCAGCCCGGGACAGGGCTATGGCTACACCTTC; cdr3_aa: CASSPGQGYGYTF
v_call: TRBV18; clone_size: NA; j_call: TRBJ2-7; d_call: NA; cdr3_nt: TGTGCCAGCTCACCACCGTTGGTAGACTACGAGCAGTACTTC; cdr3_aa: CASSPPLVDYEQYF
v_call: TRBV21-1; clone_size: few; j_call: TRBJ1-5; d_call: NA; cdr3_nt: TGTGCCAGCAGCAAAGAAGTCCCTGACACTCAGCCCCAGCATTTT; cdr3_aa: CASSKEVPDTQPQHF
v_call: TRBV20-1; clone_size: NA; j_call: TRBJ2-5; d_call: NA; cdr3_nt: TGCAGTGCTAACAAGGGGGAGACCCAGTACTTC; cdr3_aa: CSANKGETQYF
v_call: TRBV7-9; clone_size: NA; j_call: TRBJ2-3; d_call: TRBD2; cdr3_nt: TGTGCCAGCAGCTCTAGCGGTCGCACAGATACGCAGTATTTT; cdr3_aa: CASSSSGRTDTQYF
v_call: TRBV11-3; clone_size: few; j_call: TRBJ2-3; d_call: TRBD2; cdr3_nt: TGTGCCAGCAGCTTGGAGGGAGGGGATACGCAGTATTTT; cdr3_aa: CASSLEGGDTQYF
v_call: TRBV13; clone_size: NA; j_call: TRBJ1-1; d_call: TRBD1; cdr3_nt: TGTGCCAGCAGCACCACTCAGGGGGCGCGCACTGAAGCTTTCTTT; cdr3_aa: CASSTTQGARTEAFF
v_call: TRBV12-1; clone_size: NA; j_call: TRBJ2-7; d_call: NA; cdr3_nt: TGTGCCAGCAGCACTCCCGGGACAGGGGTCCACGAGCAGTACTTC; cdr3_aa: CASSTPGTGVHEQYF
v_call: TRBV11-2; clone_size: NA; j_call: TRBJ2-3; d_call: NA; cdr3_nt: TGTGCCAGCCGCGGGGTTAGGGTCGGACTACACACAGATACGCAGTATTTT; cdr3_aa: CASRGVRVGLHTDTQYF
v_call: TRBV27; clone_size: NA; j_call: TRBJ2-4; d_call: NA; cdr3_nt: TGTGCCAGCAGTTTGAACAGGCTAGCCAAAAACATTCAGTACTTC; cdr3_aa: CASSLNRLAKNIQYF
v_call: TRBV4-2; clone_size: few; j_call: TRBJ1-1; d_call: NA; cdr3_nt: TGTGCCAGCAGCCAGGGAACAGGCCTCCTCTCTGAAGCTTTCTTT; cdr3_aa: CASSQGTGLLSEAFF
v_call: TRBV29-1; clone_size: NA; j_call: TRBJ2-3; d_call: TRBD1; cdr3_nt: TGCAGCGCTGGGGACAGGCGGAGCACAGATACGCAGTATTTT; cdr3_aa: CSAGDRRSTDTQYF
v_call: TRBV6-5; clone_size: NA; j_call: TRBJ1-4; d_call: NA; cdr3_nt: TGTGCCAGCAGTTACGGCCCGTCAGTTAATGAAAAACTGTTTTTT; cdr3_aa: CASSYGPSVNEKLFF
v_call: TRBV27; clone_size: NA; j_call: TRBJ1-6; d_call: NA; cdr3_nt: TGTGCCAGCAGTCCCCGCAGGGTTAGGCATTCACCCCTCCACTTT; cdr3_aa: CASSPRRVRHSPLHF
v_call: TRBV11-2; clone_size: NA; j_call: TRBJ2-7; d_call: NA; cdr3_nt: TGTGCCAGCAGCTCCGGGAAAAGCTCCTACGAGCAGTACTTC; cdr3_aa: CASSSGKSSYEQYF
v_call: TRBV29-1; clone_size: NA; j_call: TRBJ1-2; d_call: NA; cdr3_nt: TGCAGCGTTGAAGTACAGGGTGGTGGCTACACCTTC; cdr3_aa: CSVEVQGGGYTF
v_call: TRBV7-6; clone_size: NA; j_call: TRBJ1-5; d_call: NA; cdr3_nt: TGTGCCAGCAGCCCCCTGAGGGGAGGGAGCAATCAGCCCCAGCATTTT; cdr3_aa: CASSPLRGGSNQPQHF
v_call: TRBV10-2; clone_size: once; j_call: TRBJ2-1; d_call: NA; cdr3_nt: TGCGCCAGCAGCGAGCGAGCGAATGAGCAGTTCTTC; cdr3_aa: CASSERANEQFF
v_call: TRBV5-6; clone_size: NA; j_call: TRBJ2-2; d_call: NA; cdr3_nt: TGTGCCAGCAGCTTTACACCAGCGGGTTCCAGGGCCGGGGAGCTGTTTTTT; cdr3_aa: CASSFTPAGSRAGELFF
v_call: TRBV6-5; clone_size: NA; j_call: TRBJ2-1; d_call: NA; cdr3_nt: TGTGCCAGCAGCCCGGACATTGACTCCTACAATGAGCAGTTCTTC; cdr3_aa: CASSPDIDSYNEQFF
v_call: TRBV25-1; clone_size: few; j_call: TRBJ2-7; d_call: TRBD1; cdr3_nt: TGTGCCAGCAGCTCCGGACAGGGGGCATACGAGCAGTACTTC; cdr3_aa: CASSSGQGAYEQYF
v_call: TRBV5-1; clone_size: NA; j_call: TRBJ2-5; d_call: NA; cdr3_nt: TGCGCCAGCAGCTTGGAGAGCAGGGGCGGGGAGACCCAGTACTTC; cdr3_aa: CASSLESRGGETQYF
v_call: TRBV11-3; clone_size: NA; j_call: TRBJ1-3; d_call: NA; cdr3_nt: TGTGCCAGCAGCGCGGGGGTAGCCTCTGGAAACACCATATATTTT; cdr3_aa: CASSAGVASGNTIYF
v_call: TRBV30; clone_size: NA; j_call: TRBJ2-3; d_call: NA; cdr3_nt: TGTGCCTGGGGAGGGCATAGCACAGATACGCAGTATTTT; cdr3_aa: CAWGGHSTDTQYF
v_call: TRBV5-1; clone_size: NA; j_call: TRBJ1-4; d_call: NA; cdr3_nt: TGCGCCAGCAGCTGGAACAGGGACGAAAAACTGTTTTTT; cdr3_aa: CASSWNRDEKLFF
v_call: TRBV7-3; clone_size: NA; j_call: TRBJ2-6; d_call: TRBD2; cdr3_nt: TGTGCCAGCAGCTTAATGCCCCGGGGTAGCGGGAGAACTGGGGCCAACGTCCTGACTTTC; cdr3_aa: CASSLMPRGSGRTGANVLTF